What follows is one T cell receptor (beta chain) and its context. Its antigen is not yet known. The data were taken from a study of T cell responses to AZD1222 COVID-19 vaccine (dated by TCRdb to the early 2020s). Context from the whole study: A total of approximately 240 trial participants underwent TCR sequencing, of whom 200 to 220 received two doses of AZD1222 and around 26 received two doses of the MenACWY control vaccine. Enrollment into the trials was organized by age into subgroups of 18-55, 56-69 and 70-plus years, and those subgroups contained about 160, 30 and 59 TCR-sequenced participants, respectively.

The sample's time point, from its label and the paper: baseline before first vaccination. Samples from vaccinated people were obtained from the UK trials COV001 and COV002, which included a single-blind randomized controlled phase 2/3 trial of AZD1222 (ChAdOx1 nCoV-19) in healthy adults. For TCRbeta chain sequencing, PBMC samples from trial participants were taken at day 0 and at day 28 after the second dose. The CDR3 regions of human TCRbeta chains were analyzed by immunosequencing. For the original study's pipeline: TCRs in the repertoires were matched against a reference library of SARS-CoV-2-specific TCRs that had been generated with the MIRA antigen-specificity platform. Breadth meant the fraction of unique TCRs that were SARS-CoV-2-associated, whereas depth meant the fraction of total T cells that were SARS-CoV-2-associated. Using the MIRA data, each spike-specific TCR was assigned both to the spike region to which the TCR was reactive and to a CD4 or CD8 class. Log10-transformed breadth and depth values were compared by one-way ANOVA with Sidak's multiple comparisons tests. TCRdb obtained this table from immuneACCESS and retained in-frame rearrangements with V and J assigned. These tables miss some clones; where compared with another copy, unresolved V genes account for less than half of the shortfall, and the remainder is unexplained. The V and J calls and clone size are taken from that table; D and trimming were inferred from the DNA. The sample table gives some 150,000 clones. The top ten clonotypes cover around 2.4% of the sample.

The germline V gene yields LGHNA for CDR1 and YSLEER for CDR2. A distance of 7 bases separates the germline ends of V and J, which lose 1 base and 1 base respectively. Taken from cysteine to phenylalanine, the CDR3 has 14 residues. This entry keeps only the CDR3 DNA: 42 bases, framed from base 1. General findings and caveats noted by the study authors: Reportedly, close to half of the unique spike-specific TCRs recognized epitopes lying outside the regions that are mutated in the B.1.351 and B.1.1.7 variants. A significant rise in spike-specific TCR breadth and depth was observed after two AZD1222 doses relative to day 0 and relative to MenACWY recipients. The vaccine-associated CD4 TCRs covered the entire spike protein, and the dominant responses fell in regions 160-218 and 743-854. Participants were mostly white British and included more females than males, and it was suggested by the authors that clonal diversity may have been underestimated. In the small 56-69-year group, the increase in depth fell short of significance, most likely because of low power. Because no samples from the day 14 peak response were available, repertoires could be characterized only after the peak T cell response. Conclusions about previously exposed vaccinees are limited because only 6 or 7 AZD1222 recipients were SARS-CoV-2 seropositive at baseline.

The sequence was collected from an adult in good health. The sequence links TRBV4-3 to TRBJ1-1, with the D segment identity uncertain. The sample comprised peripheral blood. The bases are TGCGCCAGCAGCCAAGGGGTAGCGAACACTGAAGCTTTCTTT. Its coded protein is CASSQGVANTEAFF.